The 30 T cell receptor beta chains below were found in one sample sequenced in a study of cytomegalovirus exposure and HLA in healthy donors. The assay was immunoSEQ multiplex PCR, and TCRdb's table has in-frame clones only and misses some. The table shows some 140,000 clones, with around 83% occurring only once. Material: PBMCs. The receptors originated from a human donor in good health.

The chain combines TRBV2 with TRBJ1-5; TRBD1 aligns across 9 bases. J lost 4 bases, V lost 6 bases, and 4 bases had no gene match. CDR1 SNHLY and CDR2 FYNNEI come from the germline V gene. This CDR3 is built from 14 residues. The DNA of the CDR3 is TGTGCCAGCAGACCTGGGACAGGGAATCAGCCCCAGCATTTT. It codes for CASRPGTGNQPQHF.

V usage is TRBV18 and J usage is TRBJ1-2, with D hard to call. The V and J ends lost 1 base and 2 bases respectively, with 8 bases between them. This CDR3 contains 14 residues. Germline assignment: CDR1 KGHSH and CDR2 LQKENI. This CDR3 reads CASSPQEGNYGYTF. The CDR3 DNA reads TGTGCCAGCTCACCACAGGAGGGAAACTATGGCTACACCTTC.

The chain recombines TRBV7-9 with TRBJ2-3; 9 nucleotides match TRBD2. The CDR3 extends over 15 amino acids. The V gene's germline CDR1 is SEHNR and CDR2 FQNEAQ (reference sequence). V lost 6 bases and J lost 3; bases outside the gene matches: 7. CDR3 region: CASSYSGSRTDTQYF. CDR3 in DNA: TGTGCCAGCAGTTATAGCGGGAGTCGAACAGATACGCAGTATTTT. Combining the CDR3 with reference TRBV7-9 and TRBJ2-3 gives the whole variable domain DTGVSQNPRHKITKRGQNVTFRCDPISEHNRLYWYRQTLGQGPEFLTYFQNEAQLEKSRLLSDRFSAERPKGSFSTLEIQRTEQGDSAMYLCASSYSGSRTDTQYFGPGTRLTVL.

V and J are TRBV11-2 and TRBJ1-1, with TRBD1 as a possible D gene (5 bases). This CDR3 has 14 amino acids. The V gene lost 6 bases and the J gene lost 1 base, with 12 bases spanning the gap. Looked up from germline, CDR1 is SGHAT and CDR2 is FQNNGV. The CDR3 reads CASSEGLWNTEAFF. In DNA, the CDR3 is TGTGCCAGCAGTGAGGGACTGTGGAACACTGAAGCTTTCTTT.

The genes are TRBV27 and TRBJ1-5; 7 bases map to TRBD1. Germline CDR1 MNHEY, CDR2 SMNVEV (reference sequence). The CDR3 totals 19 residues. V was clipped by 10 bases and J by 3 bases; unmatched bases: 24. CDR3 amino acids: CAISHHRGTVCLINQPQHF. The CDR3 region has the DNA TGTGCCATCTCGCATCATAGAGGGACAGTCTGCCTCATCAATCAGCCCCAGCATTTT.

The CDR3 here is CASSVELAVSSYEQYF. The DNA for the CDR3 is TGTGCCAGCAGCGTAGAACTAGCGGTTAGCTCCTACGAGCAGTACTTC. The chain carries TRBV9 and TRBJ2-7, with TRBD2 identical over 8 bases. CDR1 is SGDLS, CDR2 YYNGEE, per germline. The length of the CDR3 is 16 residues. J was trimmed by 0 bases and V by 0 bases; bases with no gene match: 5.

The rearrangement joins TRBV19 to TRBJ1-5, with a tentative D call TRBD1 (6 bases). Trimming removed 7 bases at V and 4 bases at J, with 17 bases between. The CDR3 length is 15 residues. The germline CDR1 and CDR2 sequences are LNHDA and SQIVND (reference sequence). The CDR3 DNA reads TGTGCCAGTAACCAGAGACAGGATTGGAATCAGCCCCAGCATTTT. Protein product: CASNQRQDWNQPQHF.

This clone is a singleton in its sample. This chain links TRBV7-3 with TRBJ2-3, with 8 bases aligning to TRBD2. This CDR3 region has 15 residues. Germline CDR1 and CDR2: SGHTA and FQGTGA. J lost 2 bases, V lost 6 bases, and 7 bases had no gene match. CDR3 in DNA: TGTGCCAGCAGGATTAGCGGGACGGCCACAGATACGCAGTATTTT. Encoded protein: CASRISGTATDTQYF.

CDR3 residues: CASSSLGEQFF. In nucleotides, the CDR3 is TGTGCCAGCAGCTCACTAGGAGAGCAGTTCTTC. The chain is built from TRBV7-9 and TRBJ2-1, with D perhaps TRBD2 (5 bases). Germline CDR1 and CDR2: SEHNR and FQNEAQ (reference sequence). The length of the CDR3 is 11 residues. The V and J ends lost 4 bases and 10 bases respectively, with 8 bases between them.

Here the CDR3 DNA reads TGTGCCAGCAGCCCCTCGGGACTGGATACGCAGTATTTT. Protein product: CASSPSGLDTQYF. V usage is TRBV25-1 and J usage is TRBJ2-3; D is perhaps TRBD2 (6 bases). Germline V gene lookup returns CDR1 MGHDK and CDR2 SYGVNS. The V gene lost 6 bases and the J gene lost 6 bases, with 13 bases spanning the gap. This CDR3 region has 13 residues.

This chain connects TRBV5-1 to TRBJ1-5; 7 bases agree with TRBD1. The DNA end favors TRBJ2-3, so the J call may be wrong. The CDR3 has 19 residues. Looked up from germline, CDR1 is SGHRS and CDR2 is YFSETQ. CDR3 amino acids: CASSRYRGRQRNSNQPQYF. The CDR3, as DNA: TGCGCCAGCAGCCGTTACAGGGGCCGACAGAGGAACAGCAATCAGCCCCAGTATTTT.

V gene TRBV7-3 combines with J gene TRBJ2-3; D call uncertain. With 6 bases removed from V and 2 bases from J, the gap between germline ends came to 12 bases. The germline V gene has CDR1 SGHTA and CDR2 FQGTGA. The CDR3 loop spans 14 amino acids. CDR3 nucleotides: TGTGCCAGCAGTCATGGCCCTTCCACAGATACGCAGTATTTT. Translating it yields CASSHGPSTDTQYF.

The rearrangement joins TRBV11-2 to TRBJ2-7; D gene ambiguous. The CDR3 totals 14 residues. From germline, CDR1 is SGHAT and CDR2 FQNNGV. V was shortened by 3 bases and J by 1 base, with 10 bases between the two germline ends. CDR3 residues: CASSLSSISYEQYF. CDR3 bases: TGTGCCAGCAGCTTGAGTAGCATTTCCTACGAGCAGTACTTC.

This clone has only a few counts. The rearrangement joins TRBV29-1 to TRBJ1-1; D call uncertain. Germline loops: CDR1 SQVTM, CDR2 ANQGSEA. The CDR3 has 12 amino acids. Deletions cut 3 bases from V and 7 bases from J, with 12 bases between. As DNA, the CDR3 is TGCAGCGTTGATCTCAGGAGGGATGAAGCTTTCTTT. Its protein is CSVDLRRDEAFF.

The rearrangement links TRBV5-1 to TRBJ1-5; 9 nucleotides line up with TRBD1. The CDR3 runs 15 residues. The junction had 7 bases not matched to a gene; V was cut back by 4 bases and J by 5 bases. The germline V gene encodes CDR1 SGHRS and CDR2 YFSETQ. The CDR3 region is CASSGGQGGDQPQHF. The CDR3 nucleotides read TGCGCCAGCAGCGGGGGACAGGGCGGTGATCAGCCCCAGCATTTT.

This clone was seen a handful of times. This rearrangement joins TRBV28 to TRBJ1-5; TRBD1 is a possible D gene (5 bases). CDR3 size: 13 residues. Looked up from germline, CDR1 is MDHEN and CDR2 is SYDVKM. V was clipped by 6 bases and J by 9 bases, with 15 bases between them. This CDR3 is CASRSDSPRPQHF. CDR3 DNA sequence: TGTGCCAGCAGATCAGACAGCCCTAGGCCCCAGCATTTT.

The genes are TRBV2 and TRBJ2-5; D is possibly TRBD2 (6 bases). This CDR3 spans 15 amino acids. Deletions cut 4 bases from V and 0 bases from J, with 12 bases between. Germline V CDR1 and CDR2: SNHLY, FYNNEI. CDR3 residues: CASSGGLLYQETQYF. As DNA, the CDR3 is TGTGCCAGCAGTGGCGGACTACTATACCAAGAGACCCAGTACTTC.

This clone was counted once. This chain uses TRBV19 with TRBJ1-1, with D unresolved. Looked up from germline, CDR1 is LNHDA and CDR2 is SQIVND (reference sequence). The CDR3 spans 12 residues. Between the trimmed V and J ends, which lost 3 bases and 8 bases, there was a span of 10 bases. CDR3 coding DNA: TGTGCCAGTAGTATCGTCGGTTCCGAAGCTTTCTTT. It translates to CASSIVGSEAFF.

This clone appeared a few times. The chain recombines TRBV6-1 with TRBJ2-7, with 10 bases that match TRBD2. CDR3 size: 15 residues. Germline CDR1 MNHNS, CDR2 SASEGT. Unmatched junction bases numbered 0, after V lost 1 base and J lost 0 bases. In DNA, the CDR3 is TGTGCCAGCAGTGAAGGGACTAGCGGCTCCTACGAGCAGTACTTC. Its protein product is CASSEGTSGSYEQYF.

CDR3 sequence reads: CASSAGTGGDYGYTF. For the CDR3, the DNA is TGTGCCAGTAGTGCGGGGACAGGGGGTGACTATGGCTACACCTTC. The rearrangement joins TRBV19 to TRBJ1-2; 11 bases line up with TRBD1. This CDR3 has 15 amino acids. The V gene end was trimmed by 5 bases and the J gene end by 3 bases; junction bases not matched to a gene: 5. Germline CDR1 reads LNHDA; CDR2 reads SQIVND (reference sequence).

The table lists this clone with a count of one. The chain carries TRBV9 and TRBJ2-1, with D possibly being TRBD2 (6 bases). Germline values: CDR1 SGDLS, CDR2 YYNGEE. The germline V and J ends were trimmed by 3 bases and 7 bases, with 17 bases remaining between them. The CDR3 runs to 15 residues. The CDR3 loop is CASSAYRGGRNEQFF. The CDR3 region has the DNA TGTGCCAGCAGCGCCTACCGTGGGGGGAGAAATGAGCAGTTCTTC.

This clone was recorded at least ten times. The genes are TRBV15 and TRBJ2-2; the match to TRBD1 covers 8 bases. There are 14 residues in the CDR3. V trimming: 4 bases; J trimming: 6 bases; junction bases outside the gene matches: 4. Germline V gives CDR1 LNHNV, CDR2 YYDKDF (reference sequence). The CDR3 spells CATSTYRGAGELFF. CDR3 DNA sequence: TGTGCCACCAGCACTTACAGGGGGGCCGGGGAGCTGTTTTTT.

The chain joins TRBV5-4 to TRBJ2-1; 15 bases match TRBD2. The J segment lost 4 bases and the V segment lost 7 bases, leaving 9 bases of the junction unmatched. Looked up from germline, CDR1 is SGHNT and CDR2 is YYREEE (reference sequence). The CDR3 sequence is 17 residues long. The CDR3 region is CASAGTSGGPLYNEQFF. DNA of the CDR3: TGTGCCAGCGCCGGGACTAGCGGGGGGCCCCTATACAATGAGCAGTTCTTC.

The V gene is TRBV5-1, the J gene TRBJ2-7; D is possibly TRBD1 (5 bases). Germline V lookup: CDR1 SGHRS, CDR2 YFSETQ. Trimming removed 5 bases from V and 6 bases from J, with 15 bases in between. This CDR3 is 13 amino acids long. The CDR3 is CASRQSTTGEQYF. As DNA, the CDR3 is TGCGCCAGCAGACAAAGTACCACAGGCGAGCAGTACTTC. Variable domain in full (rest from reference TRBV5-1 and TRBJ2-7): KAGVTQTPRYLIKTRGQQVTLSCSPISGHRSVSWYQQTPGQGLQFLFEYFSETQRNKGNFPGRFSGRQFSNSRSEMNVSTLELGDSALYLCASRQSTTGEQYFGPGTRLTVT.

The V and J genes are TRBV7-9 and TRBJ2-5; 10 bases map to TRBD2. The CDR3 loop spans 17 amino acids. Germline trimming cut 5 bases from V and 5 bases from J; bases unmatched to any gene: 14. Germline-derived CDR1 and CDR2 are SEHNR and FQNEAQ (reference sequence). The CDR3 DNA sequence: TGTGCCAGCAGCCCACGAGAACCACTAGCGGGGTATGAGACCCAGTACTTC. Its translation: CASSPREPLAGYETQYF.

The chain recombines TRBV6-5 with TRBJ2-2; D not resolved. Trimming removed 6 bases from V and 7 bases from J, with 9 bases in between. Germline assignment: CDR1 MNHEY and CDR2 SVGAGI. The CDR3 has 12 amino acids. CDR3 sequence: CASSLGSGELFF. CDR3 in DNA: TGTGCCAGCAGCCTAGGTAGCGGGGAGCTGTTTTTT.

This clone was observed a single time. This chain connects TRBV27 to TRBJ2-3; D may be TRBD2 (5 bases). CDR3 length: 16 residues. The ends were cut back, 0 bases at V and 5 bases at J, with 15 bases in the middle. Germline assignment: CDR1 MNHEY and CDR2 SMNVEV (reference sequence). The CDR3 sequence: CASSLSKRHGEDTQYF. DNA for the CDR3: TGTGCCAGCAGTTTATCGAAGAGGCACGGGGAAGATACGCAGTATTTT.

The chain employs TRBV6-5 and TRBJ1-2, with D possibly being TRBD1 (6 bases). V lost 5 bases, J lost 2 bases, and 12 bases lay in between. There are 14 residues in the CDR3. From germline, CDR1 is MNHEY and CDR2 SVGAGI. The CDR3 here is CASSGTRVNYGYTF. CDR3 nucleotide sequence: TGTGCCAGCAGTGGGACACGAGTCAACTATGGCTACACCTTC.

V is TRBV11-2 and J is TRBJ1-2; D gene unclear. Between the trimmed V and J ends, which lost 4 bases and 0 bases, there was a span of 21 bases. CDR1 is SGHAT, CDR2 FQNNGV, per germline. The CDR3 spans 18 residues. The CDR3 here is CASSSPYQARKANYGYTF. The CDR3 DNA sequence: TGTGCCAGCAGCTCACCTTATCAGGCGAGAAAAGCTAACTATGGCTACACCTTC.

V usage is TRBV7-9 and J usage is TRBJ1-1, with D unresolved. The length of the CDR3 is 13 residues. Germline values: CDR1 SEHNR, CDR2 FQNEAQ (reference sequence). Deletions cut 4 bases from V and 6 bases from J, with 12 bases between. The CDR3 protein is CASSYGTAAEAFF. In DNA form, the CDR3 reads TGTGCCAGCAGCTATGGCACCGCGGCTGAAGCTTTCTTT.